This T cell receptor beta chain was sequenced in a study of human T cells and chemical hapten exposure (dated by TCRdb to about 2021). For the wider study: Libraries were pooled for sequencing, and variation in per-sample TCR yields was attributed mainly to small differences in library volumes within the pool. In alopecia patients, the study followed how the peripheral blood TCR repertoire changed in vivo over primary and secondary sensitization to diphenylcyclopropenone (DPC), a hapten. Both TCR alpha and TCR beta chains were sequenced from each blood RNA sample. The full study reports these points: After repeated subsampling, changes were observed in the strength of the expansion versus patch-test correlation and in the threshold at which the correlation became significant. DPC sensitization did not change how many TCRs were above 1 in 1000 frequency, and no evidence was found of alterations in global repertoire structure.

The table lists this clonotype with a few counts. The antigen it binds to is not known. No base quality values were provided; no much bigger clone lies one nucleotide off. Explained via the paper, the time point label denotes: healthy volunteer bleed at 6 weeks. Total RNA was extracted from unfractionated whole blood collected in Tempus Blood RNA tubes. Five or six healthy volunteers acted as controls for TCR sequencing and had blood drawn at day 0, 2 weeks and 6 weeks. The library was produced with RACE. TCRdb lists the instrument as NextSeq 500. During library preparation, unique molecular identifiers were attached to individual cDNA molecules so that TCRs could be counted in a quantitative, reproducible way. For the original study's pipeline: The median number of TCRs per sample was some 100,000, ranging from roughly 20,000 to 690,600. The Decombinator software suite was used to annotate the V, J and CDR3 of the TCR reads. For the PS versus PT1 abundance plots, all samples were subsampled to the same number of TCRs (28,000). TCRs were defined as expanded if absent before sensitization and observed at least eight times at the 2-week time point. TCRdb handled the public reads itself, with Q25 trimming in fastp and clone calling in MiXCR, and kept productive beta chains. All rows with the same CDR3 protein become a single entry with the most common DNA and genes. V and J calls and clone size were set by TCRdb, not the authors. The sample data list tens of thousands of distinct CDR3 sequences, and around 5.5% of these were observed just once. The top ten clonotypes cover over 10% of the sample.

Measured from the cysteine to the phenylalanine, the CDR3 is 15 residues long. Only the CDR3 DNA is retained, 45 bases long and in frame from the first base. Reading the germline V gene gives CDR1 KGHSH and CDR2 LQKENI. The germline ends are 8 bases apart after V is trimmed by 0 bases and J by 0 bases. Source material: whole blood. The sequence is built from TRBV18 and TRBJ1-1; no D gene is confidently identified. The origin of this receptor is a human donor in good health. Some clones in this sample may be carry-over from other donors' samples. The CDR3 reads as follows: CASSPPALMNTEAFF. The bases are TGTGCCAGCTCACCACCGGCCCTTATGAACACTGAAGCTTTCTTT. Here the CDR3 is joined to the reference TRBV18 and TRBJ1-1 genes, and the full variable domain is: NAGVMQNPRHLVRRRGQEARLRCSPMKGHSHVYWYRQLPEEGLKFMVYLQKENIIDESGMPKERFSAEFPKEGPSILRIQQVVRGDSAAYFCASSPPALMNTEAFFGQGTRLTVV.